Shown below are 18 T cell receptor beta chains from a single sample sequenced in a study of Tregs in tolerant kidney transplant recipients. Method: immunoSEQ multiplex PCR; TCRdb's copy keeps in-frame clones and lacks some. The sample holds tens of thousands of clones. Specimen: CD4+ T cells from blood, collected before the transplant. These TCRs come from a human donor who received a combined kidney and bone marrow transplant.

In regard to this clone: Read sequence stops 3 residues before the CDR3 end, and the germline J gene provides the missing end. This chain connects TRBV7-2 to TRBJ2-1, with D possibly TRBD2 on 5 matching bases. V was clipped by 4 bases and J by 8 bases, with 15 bases between them. The CDR3 covers 14 residues. CDR1 is SGHTA and CDR2 is FQGNSA in the germline V gene. The sequenced CDR3 bases are TGTGCCAGCAGCTCCCAGGAGGTTGTCTATGAG. Its translation is CASSSQEVVYE. The full CDR3 reads CASSSQEVVYEQFF.

As concerns this clone: The read gets to within 3 residues of the CDR3 end, and the germline J gene fills in the rest. This sequence joins TRBV7-2 and TRBJ2-5, with 13 bases identical to TRBD2. This CDR3 has 15 amino acids. J gave up 3 bases and V 5 bases, and 3 bases lay outside the gene matches. Germline V gives CDR1 SGHTA, CDR2 FQGNSA. Here the CDR3 reads CASSGGLAGKETQYF. The CDR3 bases that were read are TGTGCCAGCAGCGGGGGACTAGCGGGAAAAGAGACC.

In the case of this clone: Sequencing ends 3 residues short of the CDR3 end; the germline J gene provides the rest. V gene TRBV5-1 combines with J gene TRBJ1-4; 7 positions agree with TRBD1. Germline V gene sequence: CDR1 SGHRS, CDR2 YFSETQ. The CDR3 loop spans 18 amino acids. V lost 2 bases to trimming and J lost 0 bases; unmatched junction nucleotides: 10. The sequenced part of the CDR3 DNA is TGCGCCAGCAGCTTAGCGGGACAGTCAATTGCAACTAATGAAAAA. This codes for CASSLAGQSIATNEK. The entire CDR3 reads CASSLAGQSIATNEKLFF.

A word on this clone: The CDR3 is cut off 3 residues early in the read; its end comes from the germline J gene. The chain uses TRBV20-1 and TRBJ2-3; tentative D call: TRBD2 (6 bases). Trimming took 6 bases from V and 4 from J, leaving 17 bases between them. The germline gives CDR1 DFQATT, CDR2 SNEGSKA (reference sequence). This CDR3 comprises 14 residues. Incomplete CDR3 DNA: TGCAGTGCAACGAGGAGGGCAGGGTCAGATACG. This codes for CSATRRAGSDT. The CDR3 in its entirety is CSATRRAGSDTQYF.

With regard to this clone: With the read ending 3 residues before the CDR3 end, the germline J gene is used to fill in that end. The chain couples TRBV29-1 to TRBJ1-4, with D hard to call. This CDR3 has 14 residues. V was pared by 0 bases and J by 8 bases, with 13 bases between. Germline CDR1 reads SQVTM; CDR2 reads ANQGSEA. CDR3 loop: CSVEDNSLGEKLFF. Partial CDR3 DNA: TGCAGCGTTGAAGATAACAGTCTTGGCGAAAAA. Full variable domain (missing parts from reference TRBV29-1 and TRBJ1-4): SAVISQKPSRDICQRGTSLTIQCQVDSQVTMMFWYRQQPGQSLTLIATANQGSEATYESGFVIDKFPISRPNLTFSTLTVSNMSPEDSSIYLCSVEDNSLGEKLFFGSGTQLSVL.

Comment on this clone: The read stops 3 residues short of the end of the CDR3; the missing end is completed from the germline J gene. This chain connects TRBV2 to TRBJ2-6, with 8 nucleotides matching TRBD2. With V trimmed by 4 bases and J by 1 base, 6 bases remained unmatched. Looked up from germline, CDR1 is SNHLY and CDR2 is FYNNEI. This CDR3 is built from 17 residues. CDR3 sequence reads: CASSAGGLGSGANVLTF. CDR3 DNA (partial): TGTGCCAGCAGTGCGGGGGGGTTAGGGTCTGGGGCCAACGTC.

Remarks on this clone: The read terminates 3 residues ahead of where the CDR3 ends, so the germline J gene completes it. V usage is TRBV19 and J usage is TRBJ1-1; a weak D match, TRBD1 (5 bases). The germline V gene has CDR1 LNHDA and CDR2 SQIVND (reference sequence). The V end lost 4 bases, the J end lost 6 bases, and 12 bases lay between the germline ends. This CDR3 is built from 13 residues. Incomplete CDR3 DNA: TGTGCCAGTAGTACCCCCGGGACTTCTGAA. The encoded protein is CASSTPGTSE. The whole CDR3 region reads CASSTPGTSEAFF.

CDR3 bases read: TGCAGTGCCTCCGACAGGGGGGGTACAGATACG. This encodes CSASDRGGTDT. The whole CDR3 reads CSASDRGGTDTQYF. The chain recombines TRBV20-1 with TRBJ2-3, with TRBD1 identical over 9 bases. Read data end 3 residues before the CDR3 end; the end is taken from the germline J gene. The CDR3 is 14 residues long. After removal of 6 bases from V and 3 bases from J, the junction contained 7 bases not matched to a gene. The germline CDR1 and CDR2 sequences are DFQATT and SNEGSKA (reference sequence).

With respect to this clone: The CDR3 end is not reached by the read, which stops 3 residues before it; the germline J gene fills it in. V is TRBV2 and J is TRBJ1-1; 7 nucleotides agree with TRBD1. This CDR3 region has 14 residues. Germline CDR1 reads SNHLY; CDR2 reads FYNNEI. The trim removed 6 bases at V and 0 bases at J, leaving 4 bases unmatched. The CDR3 sequence is CASSEQGLNTEAFF. The CDR3 bases that were read are TGTGCCAGCAGCGAACAGGGGTTGAACACTGAA.

Concerning this clone itself: Sequencing ends 3 residues short of the CDR3 end; the germline J gene provides the rest. V is TRBV20-1 and J is TRBJ2-7; D not resolved. With 2 bases removed from V and 1 base from J, the gap between germline ends came to 9 bases. This CDR3 has 13 amino acids. Germline V gene sequence: CDR1 DFQATT, CDR2 SNEGSKA (reference sequence). CDR3 DNA (partial): TGCAGTGCTAGACCCGACAAGTCCTACGAG. Translated, it gives CSARPDKSYE. In full, the CDR3 is CSARPDKSYEQYF.

Turning to this clone: The read is 3 residues too short to cover the CDR3 end, so that end is filled in from the germline J gene. V is TRBV18 and J is TRBJ2-3, with TRBD2 matching 9 bases. Per germline, CDR1 KGHSH and CDR2 LQKENI. The CDR3 length is 17 residues. The trim removed 1 base at V and 0 bases at J, leaving 5 bases unmatched. The part of the CDR3 DNA that was read is TGTGCCAGCTCACCACGCAGCCTAGCGGGGAGCACAGATACG. Its translation is CASSPRSLAGSTDT. The CDR3 in its entirety is CASSPRSLAGSTDTQYF.

With respect to this clone: Read coverage stops 3 residues before the CDR3 terminus; the germline J gene supplies the remainder. The chain is built from TRBV6-2 or TRBV6-3 and TRBJ2-3; TRBD1 matches 7 bases. The J segment lost 7 bases and the V segment lost 6 bases, leaving 7 bases of the junction unmatched. Germline CDR1 is MNHEY and CDR2 is SVGEGT. The CDR3 covers 13 residues. The covered CDR3 bases are TGTGCCAGCAGCTCGACGGGACAGCATACG. The encoded protein is CASSSTGQHT. The entire CDR3 sequence reads CASSSTGQHTQYF.

Notes on this clone: The read finishes 3 residues shy of the CDR3 end, and the germline J gene is used to complete it. The rearrangement joins TRBV18 to TRBJ2-3; D is undetermined. Looked up from germline, CDR1 is KGHSH and CDR2 is LQKENI. Trimming cost V 1 base and J 5 bases, with 7 bases left between them. This CDR3 is built from 13 residues. The CDR3 reads CASSPQGRDTQYF. The CDR3 bases that were read are TGTGCCAGCTCACCACAGGGCAGAGATACG.

The sequenced CDR3 bases are TGTGCCACCAGCAGAGCAGGGCGGATCTCCTACAATGAG. Protein sequence: CATSRAGRISYNE. The full CDR3 sequence reads CATSRAGRISYNEQFF. This rearrangement joins TRBV15 to TRBJ2-1; possibly TRBD1 for D (5 bases). The read ends 3 residues before the CDR3 terminus; that terminus is restored from the germline J gene. The V gene lost 1 base and the J gene lost 0 bases, with 10 bases spanning the gap. CDR1 is LNHNV and CDR2 is YYDKDF in the germline V gene (reference sequence). The CDR3 totals 16 residues. The whole variable domain, remainder taken from reference TRBV15 and TRBJ2-1, is DAMVIQNPRYQVTQFGKPVTLSCSQTLNHNVMYWYQQKSSQAPKLLFHYYDKDFNNEADTPDNFQSRRPNTSFCFLDIRSPGLGDTAMYLCATSRAGRISYNEQFFGPGTRLTVL.

About this clone: The read ends 3 residues early relative to the CDR3; the germline J gene fills the gap. The J gene is TRBJ2-6, the V gene TRBV6-1; possible D gene TRBD1, 6 bases. Trimming cost V 4 bases and J 2 bases, with 9 bases left between them. The CDR3 extends over 15 amino acids. Germline assignment: CDR1 MNHNS and CDR2 SASEGT. This CDR3 reads CASSAQGTGANVLTF. CDR3 DNA (partial): TGTGCCAGCAGTGCGCAGGGGACTGGGGCCAACGTC.

CDR3 DNA, as far as it was read: TGTGCCAGTAGTCTCAGACTAGCGGGAGTCTCCTACGAG. Amino acids: CASSLRLAGVSYE. The whole CDR3 sequence reads CASSLRLAGVSYEQYF. The chain links TRBV19 to TRBJ2-7; 12 bases map to TRBD2. The CDR3 goes on 3 residues after the read ends, and that part is filled in from the germline J gene. This CDR3 comprises 16 residues. V lost 5 bases, J lost 0 bases, and 5 bases stayed unmatched. CDR1 LNHDA and CDR2 SQIVND come from the germline V gene (reference sequence). Together with reference TRBV19 and TRBJ2-7, the CDR3 gives the full variable domain: DGGITQSPKYLFRKEGQNVTLSCEQNLNHDAMYWYRQDPGQGLRLIYYSQIVNDFQKGDIAEGYSVSREKKESFPLTVTSAQKNPTAFYLCASSLRLAGVSYEQYFGPGTRLTVT.

About this clone itself: Read coverage stops 3 residues before the CDR3 terminus; the germline J gene supplies the remainder. The chain combines TRBV20-1 with TRBJ2-1, with TRBD2 identical over 7 bases. Germline V gene sequence: CDR1 DFQATT, CDR2 SNEGSKA (reference sequence). The V and J ends lost 6 bases and 9 bases, in that order; junction bases with no gene match: 17. This CDR3 has 15 amino acids. CDR3 residues: CSAIRGGPEVFEQFF. Partial CDR3 DNA: TGCAGTGCCATTAGGGGAGGGCCTGAGGTTTTTGAG.

Of note for this clone: The read is 3 residues too short to cover the CDR3 end, so that end is filled in from the germline J gene. This chain links TRBV2 with TRBJ2-3; 8 bases match TRBD2. This CDR3 is 17 amino acids long. Germline V lookup: CDR1 SNHLY, CDR2 FYNNEI. V dropped 2 bases and J dropped 3; count of bases not matched to a gene: 10. The DNA read from the CDR3 is TGTGCCAGCAGTGAATCAGCGTTCGGGAGGGGGACAGATACG. This gives the protein CASSESAFGRGTDT. The complete CDR3 sequence is CASSESAFGRGTDTQYF.